The text below deals with one T cell receptor beta chain. TCRdb keeps only in-frame clones here, not all; method: immunoSEQ multiplex PCR. The sample includes some 11,000 clones, just under 80% seen only once; the top ten take 10% to 12%. The germline V and J ends were trimmed by 6 bases and 7 bases, with 15 bases remaining between them. There are 13 residues in the CDR3. Germline V CDR1 and CDR2: MNHNS, SASEGT. This sample is part of a study of sequential checkpoint blockade in melanoma. The treatment here: randomized to nivolumab then ipilimumab (arm A) or the reverse (arm B). None of the patients previously received DNA-damaging chemotherapy. PBMC sorting kept live CD3+CD8+ cells without CD19 or CD56.

The source material was CD8+ T cells sorted from blood (inferred from file names), sampled from a patient given nivolumab and ipilimumab in sequence. This chain connects TRBV6-1 to TRBJ1-1; a possible D gene is TRBD1 (6 bases). This sequence was found in a human donor with melanoma. CDR3 DNA sequence: TGTGCCAGCAGGAGACAGGCTGGATATGAAGCTTTCTTT. Its translation: CASRRQAGYEAFF.